Following are 21 T cell receptor beta chains from one sample sequenced in a study of cytomegalovirus exposure and HLA in healthy donors. Primers for the PCR totalled 60 Vbeta and 13 Jbeta. Some clones are missing from TCRdb's copy, which holds only in-frame ones; the method was immunoSEQ multiplex PCR. The sample has around 180,000 clones, approximately 80% seen once. The sequenced sample consisted of PBMCs. These receptors all stem from a woman between 50 and 59 years old in good health and CMV-seronegative.

The CDR3 DNA is TGTGCCAGCAGCAAAACCCCCGTCAGTAACAACGGACGGGACTCCTACGAGCAGTACTTC. Its protein product is CASSKTPVSNNGRDSYEQYF. The V call is TRBV21-1, the J call TRBJ2-7; the D call of TRBD2 is as the table states it, not checked on the DNA. TRBV21-1 is tagged as a pseudogene. This CDR3 is built from 20 residues.

The V call is TRBV20-1, the J call TRBJ2-5; D is perhaps TRBD1 (6 bases). Germline lookup yields CDR1 DFQATT and CDR2 SNEGSKA (reference sequence). This CDR3 region has 11 residues. V lost 5 bases to trimming and J lost 5 bases, with 9 bases between them. CDR3 bases: TGCAGTGCTGGGGGCCGGGAGACCCAGTACTTC. Translation gives CSAGGRETQYF.

V usage is TRBV6-6 and J usage is TRBJ1-1; D remains ambiguous. From germline, CDR1 is MNHNY and CDR2 SVGAGI (reference sequence). There are 12 residues in the CDR3. Deletions cut 8 bases from V and 1 base from J, with 8 bases between. This CDR3 reads CASPNSNTEAFF. The CDR3 bases are TGTGCCAGCCCCAACTCGAACACTGAAGCTTTCTTT.

The rearrangement uses TRBV28 and TRBJ2-5; TRBD2 might be the D (7 bases). The germline CDR1 and CDR2 sequences are MDHEN and SYDVKM. CDR3 size: 18 residues. V gave up 1 base and J gave up 5 bases, with 23 bases separating them. This CDR3 reads CASSLYSFRGALGETQYF. CDR3 in DNA: TGTGCCAGCAGTTTATATTCTTTCCGGGGGGCTTTAGGGGAGACCCAGTACTTC.

The chain is built from TRBV27 and TRBJ2-1; 7 bases fit TRBD2. The germline CDR1 and CDR2 sequences are MNHEY and SMNVEV (reference sequence). Losses at the gene ends were 4 bases for V and 5 bases for J; bases not matched to a gene: 5. This CDR3 is built from 14 residues. CDR3 region: CASSWEGPHNEQFF. CDR3 bases: TGTGCCAGCAGTTGGGAGGGCCCCCACAATGAGCAGTTCTTC.

The sample holds one count of this clone. The gene calls are TRBV2 and TRBJ2-6, with unresolved D. The CDR3 length is 15 residues. Trimming removed 4 bases at V and 0 bases at J, with 7 bases between. Germline V gives CDR1 SNHLY, CDR2 FYNNEI. CDR3 region: CASSVLSSGANVLTF. For the CDR3, the DNA is TGTGCCAGCAGTGTACTAAGCTCTGGGGCCAACGTCCTGACTTTC.

V usage is TRBV28 and J usage is TRBJ1-3; D is ambiguous. From germline, CDR1 is MDHEN and CDR2 SYDVKM. CDR3 length: 13 residues. V was trimmed by 2 bases and J by 7 bases, leaving 9 bases between them. The CDR3 reads CASSLHAGNTIYF. In nucleotides, the CDR3 is TGTGCCAGCAGTTTACACGCGGGGAACACCATATATTTT.

The V gene is TRBV2, the J gene TRBJ2-2; possible D gene TRBD2, 7 bases. Germline-derived CDR1 and CDR2 are SNHLY and FYNNEI. The CDR3 totals 14 residues. The V and J ends lost 7 bases and 1 base respectively, with 10 bases between them. The CDR3, as DNA: TGTGCCAGCACCGGGGGGCGGAACACCGGGGAGCTGTTTTTT. Amino acids: CASTGGRNTGELFF.

This rearrangement joins TRBV11-2 to TRBJ1-1; 8 bases map to TRBD1. The junction had 6 bases not matched to a gene; V was cut back by 3 bases and J by 0 bases. Germline assignment: CDR1 SGHAT and CDR2 FQNNGV. The CDR3 runs 16 residues. CDR3 sequence: CASSFGWDRMNTEAFF. The CDR3 nucleotides read TGTGCCAGCAGCTTCGGCTGGGACAGGATGAACACTGAAGCTTTCTTT.

The rearrangement uses TRBV7-6 and TRBJ2-1, with D maybe TRBD2 (5 bases). Per the germline V gene, CDR1 is SGHVS and CDR2 is FNYEAQ. The V gene lost 5 bases and the J gene lost 2 bases, with 16 bases spanning the gap. The CDR3 runs 16 residues. The CDR3 here is CASSPAWQEAYNEQFF. CDR3 sequence (DNA): TGTGCCAGCAGCCCGGCCTGGCAGGAGGCCTACAATGAGCAGTTCTTC.

The rearrangement links TRBV2 to TRBJ1-2, with 8 positions matching TRBD1. CDR1 is SNHLY, CDR2 FYNNEI, per germline. V trimming: 7 bases; J trimming: 4 bases; junction bases outside the gene matches: 2. CDR3 size: 12 residues. CDR3 DNA sequence: TGTGCCAGCAATGGACAGGGCTATGGCTACACCTTC. Translated: CASNGQGYGYTF.

In its sample, this clone was seen once. This CDR3 is CASSPPGQGWGEQYF. The CDR3 region has the DNA TGTGCCAGCTCACCACCGGGACAGGGATGGGGTGAGCAGTACTTC. The chain carries TRBV18 and TRBJ2-5; TRBD1 matches 9 bases. After removal of 0 bases from V and 11 bases from J, the junction contained 10 bases not matched to a gene. Germline CDR1 reads KGHSH; CDR2 reads LQKENI. The CDR3 spans 15 residues. The whole variable domain, remainder taken from reference TRBV18 and TRBJ2-5, is NAGVMQNPRHLVRRRGQEARLRCSPMKGHSHVYWYRQLPEEGLKFMVYLQKENIIDESGMPKERFSAEFPKEGPSILRIQQVVRGDSAAYFCASSPPGQGWGEQYFGPGTRLLVL.

The rearrangement joins TRBV27 to TRBJ2-7; 7 positions match TRBD1. The germline V gene has CDR1 MNHEY and CDR2 SMNVEV (reference sequence). The CDR3 runs 17 residues. With 6 bases clipped from V and 4 bases from J, the junction kept 18 bases outside the gene matches. The CDR3 here is CASSPDGLGTALYEQYF. The CDR3 DNA reads as TGTGCCAGCAGCCCCGACGGCTTGGGGACAGCTTTGTACGAGCAGTACTTC.

On this clone itself: At one of its ends the junction is not consistent with the germline gene, which may arise from a read error. This chain connects TRBV7-9 to TRBJ2-7, with 8 bases fitting TRBD1. This CDR3 comprises 15 residues. Germline CDR1 is SEHNR and CDR2 is FQNEAQ (reference sequence). CDR3 loop: CSSSLGTGQGYEQYF. DNA of the CDR3: TGTTCCAGCAGCTTGGGGACCGGACAGGGCTACGAGCAGTACTTC.

V usage is TRBV29-1 and J usage is TRBJ2-7, with D perhaps matching TRBD1 (8 bases). V dropped 7 bases and J dropped 9 bases, with 19 bases sitting between them. The CDR3 has 12 residues. Germline CDR1 and CDR2: SQVTM and ANQGSEA. The CDR3 loop reads CSGGGTGSGQYF. The CDR3 region has the DNA TGCAGCGGGGGGGGGACAGGATCGGGGCAGTACTTC.

The rearrangement links TRBV28 to TRBJ1-2, with TRBD1 matching over 8 bases. CDR3 size: 13 residues. The junction had 6 bases not matched to a gene; V was cut back by 6 bases and J by 6 bases. Per germline, CDR1 MDHEN and CDR2 SYDVKM. The CDR3 DNA reads TGTGCCAGCAGGCAGGGGGCGCAGGATGGCTACACCTTC. Protein product: CASRQGAQDGYTF.

V is TRBV25-1 and J is TRBJ1-2, with D perhaps TRBD1 (5 bases). The CDR3 is made up of 12 amino acids. Germline V gene data show CDR1 as MGHDK and CDR2 as SYGVNS. CDR3 coding DNA: TGTGCGGACAACCCGTATCACTCTGGCTACACCTTC. Protein sequence: CADNPYHSGYTF.

The rearrangement uses TRBV29-1 and TRBJ2-1; 7 bases map to TRBD2. Germline V gives CDR1 SQVTM, CDR2 ANQGSEA. With V trimmed by 3 bases and J by 0 bases, 5 bases remained unmatched. This CDR3 has 15 amino acids. The CDR3: CSVEGGLSSYNEQFF. CDR3 coding DNA: TGCAGCGTTGAGGGGGGGTTGAGCTCCTACAATGAGCAGTTCTTC.

The chain couples TRBV27 to TRBJ2-7, with D perhaps matching TRBD1 (5 bases). The CDR3 consists of 16 residues. The germline V gene has CDR1 MNHEY and CDR2 SMNVEV (reference sequence). V lost 5 bases and J lost 0, with 17 bases in between. The CDR3 sequence is CASSGAGAITSYEQYF. CDR3 bases: TGTGCCAGCAGTGGGGCAGGCGCGATCACCTCCTACGAGCAGTACTTC.

Regarding this clone: An end of the junction does not agree with germline; a read error may underlie this. The chain uses TRBV7-7 and TRBJ1-6, with a possible D match to TRBD1 (6 bases). Germline V CDR1 and CDR2: SSHAT, FNYEAQ (reference sequence). The CDR3 has 13 amino acids. The DNA for the CDR3 is TGTGCTAGCAGCCTGGACAGCTTTTCACCCCTCCACTTT. This encodes CASSLDSFSPLHF. The full variable domain, with the rest looked up from reference TRBV7-7 and TRBJ1-6, is GAGVSQSPRYKVTKRGQDVTLRCDPISSHATLYWYQQALGQGPEFLTYFNYEAQPDKSGLPSDRFSAERPEGSISTLTIQRTEQRDSAMYRCASSLDSFSPLHFGNGTRLTVT.

This rearrangement joins TRBV6-1 to TRBJ2-2; the D gene is possibly TRBD2 (5 bases). V was clipped by 0 bases and J by 4 bases, with 15 bases between them. The CDR3 loop spans 17 amino acids. The germline V gene encodes CDR1 MNHNS and CDR2 SASEGT. The CDR3 is CASSEAERESLTGELFF. CDR3 coding DNA: TGTGCCAGCAGTGAAGCTGAGAGGGAGTCACTCACCGGGGAGCTGTTTTTT.